One TCR beta chain is described in this entry. What it recognizes is unknown. The DNA is omitted, as the CDR3 cannot be located on it reliably, and the CDR3 follows TCRdb's listing. The CDR3 extends over 13 residues, inclusive of both ends. 5'RACE template switching generated TCR cDNA, adding a universal primer site and UMIs. TCRdb passed the 5' RACE reads through MiXCR, listing each CDR3 protein once. The data show some 350,000 distinct CDR3 sequences, with 3.5% to 4.5% seen just once and 20% to 25% held by the top ten. This sample was taken from a study of T cells after yellow fever vaccination. Across the study: SMART-Seq v4 Ultra Low Input served to prepare low-cell-number fractions.

Whole-study findings and limits: Most primary-vaccination clones recurred post-booster (under 98% CD4, about 87% CD8). There was a small share of clonotypes that showed up in both the CD4 and CD8 compartments.

This clonotype was obtained from a man aged 18 to 30 who received the YFV17D yellow fever vaccine. Material: PBMCs, obtained 5 days after the yellow fever booster vaccination. The chain carries TRBV12-3 or TRBV12-4 and TRBJ1-1. CDR3 residues: CASSPPLWTEAFF.